The entry below gives a single T cell receptor delta chain sequence along with its context. Its antigen is undetermined. TCRdb's protein for this DNA is that of a much larger clone and differs from the translation at residue 18, likely a read error; the protein shown is the DNA translation. Germline values: CDR1 GEAIGNYY, CDR2 EKD. The CDR3 has 19 amino acids. These data originate in a study of γδ T cells in repeated Plasmodium falciparum infection. General study results and limits: Compared with Australian children, Malian Vdelta2-negative repertoires seemed more clonal, less diverse, less shared.

TCRdb used CATT to re-call clones from the multiplex PCR reads. The data show 90,000 to 95,000 delta-chain clones, with roughly 0.9% seen just once and approximately 10% held by the top ten. Flow sorting of PBMC yielded separate Vgamma9/Vdelta2+ and Vdelta2-negative gammadelta T cell populations for bulk repertoire analysis. The sequenced sample was gamma-delta T cells from blood. A V gene of TRDV2 was called, but no J gene was assigned; the table calls TRDD3, which could not be checked here. The origin of this receptor is a pool of human donors (malaria-infected and uninfected, not separated). The CDR3: CAWGPPSTGGNKYTDKLTF. The CDR3 coding sequence is TGTGCCTGGGGACCCCCTTCAACTGGGGGAAACAAGTACACCGATAAACTCACCTTT.